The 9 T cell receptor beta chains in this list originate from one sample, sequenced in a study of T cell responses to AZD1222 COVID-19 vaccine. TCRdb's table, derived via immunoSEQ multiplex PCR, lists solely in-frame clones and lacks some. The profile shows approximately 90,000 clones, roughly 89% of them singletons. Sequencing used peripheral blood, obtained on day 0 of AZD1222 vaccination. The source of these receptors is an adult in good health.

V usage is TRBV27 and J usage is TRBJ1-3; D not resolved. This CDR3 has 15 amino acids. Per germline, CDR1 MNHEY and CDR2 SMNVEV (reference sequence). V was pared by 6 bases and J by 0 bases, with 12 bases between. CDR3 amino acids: CASRATVVSGNTIYF. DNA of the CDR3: TGTGCCAGCAGAGCGACGGTCGTCTCTGGAAACACCATATATTTT.

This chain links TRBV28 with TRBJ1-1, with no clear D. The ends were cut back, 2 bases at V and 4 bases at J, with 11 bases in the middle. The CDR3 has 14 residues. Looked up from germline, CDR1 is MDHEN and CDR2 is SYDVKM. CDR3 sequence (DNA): TGTGCCAGCAGTTTAATCCTGGTCGGCACTGAAGCTTTCTTT. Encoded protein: CASSLILVGTEAFF.

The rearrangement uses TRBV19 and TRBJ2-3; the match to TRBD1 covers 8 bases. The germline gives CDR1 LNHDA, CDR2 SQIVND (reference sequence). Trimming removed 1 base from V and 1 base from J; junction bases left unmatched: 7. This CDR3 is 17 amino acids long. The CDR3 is CASSIGTGIGGTDTQYF. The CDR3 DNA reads TGTGCCAGTAGTATAGGGACAGGGATCGGGGGCACAGATACGCAGTATTTT.

CDR3 region: CASSLRGQHTGELFF. As DNA, the CDR3 is TGTGCCAGCAGCCTGAGGGGACAGCACACCGGGGAGCTGTTTTTT. The chain uses TRBV27 and TRBJ2-2, with 7 bases matching TRBD1. CDR3 length: 15 residues. CDR1 MNHEY and CDR2 SMNVEV come from the germline V gene (reference sequence). V was pared by 6 bases and J by 3 bases, with 7 bases of the junction left unmatched.

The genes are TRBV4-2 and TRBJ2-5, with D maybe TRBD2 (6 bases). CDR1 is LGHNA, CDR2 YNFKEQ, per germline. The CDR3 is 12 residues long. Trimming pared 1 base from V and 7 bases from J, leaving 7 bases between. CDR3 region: CASSQAEGTQYF. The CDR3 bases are TGTGCCAGCAGCCAAGCGGAGGGGACCCAGTACTTC.

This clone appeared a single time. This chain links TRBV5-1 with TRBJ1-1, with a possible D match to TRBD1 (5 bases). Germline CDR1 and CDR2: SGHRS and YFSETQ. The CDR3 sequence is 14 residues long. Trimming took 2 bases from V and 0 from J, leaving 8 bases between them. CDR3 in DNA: TGCGCCAGCAGCTTACAGGACATGAACACTGAAGCTTTCTTT. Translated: CASSLQDMNTEAFF.

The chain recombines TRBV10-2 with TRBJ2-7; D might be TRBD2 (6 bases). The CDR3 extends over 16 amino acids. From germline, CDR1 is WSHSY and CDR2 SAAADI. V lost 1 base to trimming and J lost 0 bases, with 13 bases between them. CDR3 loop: CASSEFRMGGSYEQYF. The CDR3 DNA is TGCGCCAGCAGTGAGTTCCGGATGGGGGGCTCCTACGAGCAGTACTTC.

This CDR3 is CASSLGGREAGYLHF. CDR3 DNA: TGTGCCAGCAGCTTAGGTGGCAGGGAGGCGGGTTACCTCCACTTT. V is TRBV7-2 and J is TRBJ1-6, with TRBD1 as a possible D gene (5 bases). The CDR3 has 15 residues. Trimming left V 1 base short and J 15 bases short, with 19 bases between. Looked up from germline, CDR1 is SGHTA and CDR2 is FQGNSA.

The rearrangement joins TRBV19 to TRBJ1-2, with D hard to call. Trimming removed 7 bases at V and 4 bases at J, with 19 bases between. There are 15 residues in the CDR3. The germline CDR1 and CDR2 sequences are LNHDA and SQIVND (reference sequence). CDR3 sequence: CASTPGEGVFYGYTF. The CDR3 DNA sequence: TGTGCCAGTACTCCCGGGGAGGGTGTCTTCTATGGCTACACCTTC.